This T cell receptor (beta chain) is drawn from a study of post-analysis software for immune sequencing data. Study findings and constraints: The study found significantly lower normalized Chao1 diversity in multiple sclerosis patients than in controls. With TRBV5-6, TRBV5-1 and TRBV20-1 included, 4 or 5 TRBV segments were more frequent in patients than in controls.

Unique molecular identifiers tagged the TCR beta cDNA libraries. Each CDR3 protein is one row after TCRdb ran MiXCR on the PCR reads. The sample has 450,000 to 650,000 distinct CDR3 sequences; 44% are singletons. The V end was cut by 3 bases, the J end by 0 bases, with 16 bases between. The length of the CDR3 is 16 residues. CDR1 and CDR2 from the germline V gene are DFQATT and SNEGSKA (reference sequence). Turning to this clonotype: Its specificity is not known.

The V call is TRBV20-1, the J call TRBJ2-3; D not resolved. This receptor was identified in a girl aged 5 to 17 with multiple sclerosis. Sequenced: blood. CDR3 bases: TGCAGTGCTAGGGATTCGGCTACCGGAAGCACAGATACGCAGTATTTT. This codes for CSARDSATGSTDTQYF.